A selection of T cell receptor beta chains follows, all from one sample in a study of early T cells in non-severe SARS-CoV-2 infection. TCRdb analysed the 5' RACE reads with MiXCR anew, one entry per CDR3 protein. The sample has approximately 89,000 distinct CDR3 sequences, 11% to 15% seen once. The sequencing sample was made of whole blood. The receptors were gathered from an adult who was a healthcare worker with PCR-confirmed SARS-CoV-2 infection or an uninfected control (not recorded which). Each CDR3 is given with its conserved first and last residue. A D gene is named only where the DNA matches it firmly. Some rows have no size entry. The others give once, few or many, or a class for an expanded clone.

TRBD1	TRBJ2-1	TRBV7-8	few	TGTGCCAGCAGCCCTCGGACAGGGTCGCATGAGCAGTTCTTC	CASSPRTGSHEQFF
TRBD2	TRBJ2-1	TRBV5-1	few	TGCGCCAGCGGACTAGCGGGAGGCTACAATGAGCAGTTCTTC	CASGLAGGYNEQFF
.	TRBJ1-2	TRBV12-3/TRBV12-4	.	TGTGCCAGCCAGACCGTTAACTATGGCTACACCTTC	CASQTVNYGYTF
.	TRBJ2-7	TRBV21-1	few	TGTGCCAGCAGCCCCGAGGGGGCTCACTACGAGCAGTACTTC	CASSPEGAHYEQYF
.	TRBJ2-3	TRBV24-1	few	TGTGCCACCAGTGATGACTCGGCGGATACGCAGTATTTT	CATSDDSADTQYF
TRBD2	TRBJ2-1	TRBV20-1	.	TGCAGTGCTATGGCGGGGGGCCAGAACAATGAGCAGTTCTTC	CSAMAGGQNNEQFF
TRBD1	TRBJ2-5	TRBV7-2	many	TGTGCCAGCAGGCCCGGAAAGTGGGGACAGATACAAGAGACCCAGTACTTC	CASRPGKWGQIQETQYF
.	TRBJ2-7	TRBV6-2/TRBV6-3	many	TGTGCCAGCAGTTACTGGGACTCCTACGAGCAGTACTTC	CASSYWDSYEQYF
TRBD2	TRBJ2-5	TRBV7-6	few	TGTGCCAGCAGCAAAAGACTAGCGGGAGTTGAGGGGCAAGAGACCCAGTACTTC	CASSKRLAGVEGQETQYF
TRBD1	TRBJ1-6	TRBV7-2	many	TGTGCCAGCAGCTTCCGGGACAGCAGAACTAATTCACCCCTCCACTTT	CASSFRDSRTNSPLHF